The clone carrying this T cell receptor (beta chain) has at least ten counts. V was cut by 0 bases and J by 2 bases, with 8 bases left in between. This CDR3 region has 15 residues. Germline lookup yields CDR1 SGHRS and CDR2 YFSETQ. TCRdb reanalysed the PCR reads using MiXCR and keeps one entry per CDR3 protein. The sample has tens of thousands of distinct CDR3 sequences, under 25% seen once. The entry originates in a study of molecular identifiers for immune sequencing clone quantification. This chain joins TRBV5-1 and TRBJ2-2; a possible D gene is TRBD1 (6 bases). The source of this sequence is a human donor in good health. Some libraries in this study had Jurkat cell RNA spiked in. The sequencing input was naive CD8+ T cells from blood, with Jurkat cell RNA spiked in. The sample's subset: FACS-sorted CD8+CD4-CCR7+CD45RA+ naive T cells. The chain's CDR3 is CASSLVGGNTGELFF. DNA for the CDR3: TGCGCCAGCAGCTTGGTTGGGGGCAACACCGGGGAGCTGTTTTTT.